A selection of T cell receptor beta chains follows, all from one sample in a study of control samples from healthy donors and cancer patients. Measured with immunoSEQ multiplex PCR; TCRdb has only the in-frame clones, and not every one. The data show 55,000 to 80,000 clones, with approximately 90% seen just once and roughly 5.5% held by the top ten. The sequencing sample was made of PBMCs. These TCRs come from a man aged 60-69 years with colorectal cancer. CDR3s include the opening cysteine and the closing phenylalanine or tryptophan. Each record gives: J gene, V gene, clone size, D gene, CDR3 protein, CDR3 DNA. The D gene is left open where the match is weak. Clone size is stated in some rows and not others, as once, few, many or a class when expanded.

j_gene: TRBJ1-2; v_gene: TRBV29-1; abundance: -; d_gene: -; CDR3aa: CSVQGMGYGYTF; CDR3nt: TGCAGCGTTCAGGGGATGGGCTATGGCTACACCTTC
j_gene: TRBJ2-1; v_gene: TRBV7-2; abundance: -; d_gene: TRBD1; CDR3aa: CASSSGTGGDEQFF; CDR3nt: TGTGCCAGCAGCTCTGGGACAGGGGGCGATGAGCAGTTCTTC
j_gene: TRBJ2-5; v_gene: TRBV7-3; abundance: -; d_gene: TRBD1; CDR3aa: CASSLRGGETQYF; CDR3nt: TGTGCCAGCAGCTTAAGAGGGGGCGAGACCCAGTACTTC
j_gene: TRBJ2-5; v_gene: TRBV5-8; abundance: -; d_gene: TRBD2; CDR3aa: CASSLPGLAGETQYF; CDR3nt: TGTGCCAGCAGCTTACCAGGGCTAGCGGGTGAGACCCAGTACTTC
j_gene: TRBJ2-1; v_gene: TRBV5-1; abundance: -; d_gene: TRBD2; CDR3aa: CASSLGGLAGGGSEQFF; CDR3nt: TGCGCCAGCAGCTTGGGTGGACTAGCGGGGGGCGGGAGTGAGCAGTTCTTC
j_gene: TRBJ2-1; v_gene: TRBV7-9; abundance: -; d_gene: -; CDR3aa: CASSMAGAINNEQFF; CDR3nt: TGTGCCAGCAGTATGGCGGGGGCCATAAACAATGAGCAGTTCTTC
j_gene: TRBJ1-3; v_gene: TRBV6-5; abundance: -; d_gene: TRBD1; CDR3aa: CASSYRGLTSGNTIYF; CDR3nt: TGTGCCAGCAGTTACAGGGGGCTGACCTCTGGAAACACCATATATTTT
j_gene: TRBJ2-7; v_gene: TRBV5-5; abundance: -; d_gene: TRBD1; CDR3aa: CASSPWTGETYEQYF; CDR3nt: TGTGCCAGCAGCCCCTGGACAGGGGAAACGTACGAGCAGTACTTC
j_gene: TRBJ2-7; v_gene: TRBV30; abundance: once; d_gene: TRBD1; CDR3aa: CAWGQGAGYEQYF; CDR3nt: TGTGCCTGGGGACAGGGCGCGGGCTACGAGCAGTACTTC
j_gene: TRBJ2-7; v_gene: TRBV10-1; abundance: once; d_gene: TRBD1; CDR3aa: CASSPATGSYEQYF; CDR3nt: TGCGCCAGCAGTCCAGCGACAGGGTCCTACGAGCAGTACTTC
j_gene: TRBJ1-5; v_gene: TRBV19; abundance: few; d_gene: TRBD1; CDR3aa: CASQDRVSNQPQHF; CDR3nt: TGTGCCAGCCAAGACAGGGTCTCCAATCAGCCCCAGCATTTT
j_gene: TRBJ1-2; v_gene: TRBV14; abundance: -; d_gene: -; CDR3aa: CASSQVTSNYGYTF; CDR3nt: TGTGCCAGCAGCCAAGTAACGAGTAACTATGGCTACACCTTC
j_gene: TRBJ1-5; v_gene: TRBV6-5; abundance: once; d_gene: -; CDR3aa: CASSYSMGAGQPQHF; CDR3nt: TGTGCCAGCAGTTACTCGATGGGGGCGGGACAGCCCCAGCATTTT
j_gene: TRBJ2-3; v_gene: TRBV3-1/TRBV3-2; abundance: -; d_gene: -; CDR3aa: CASSQGDGTSTDTQYF; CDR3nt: TGTGCCAGCAGCCAGGGGGACGGCACTAGCACAGATACGCAGTATTTT
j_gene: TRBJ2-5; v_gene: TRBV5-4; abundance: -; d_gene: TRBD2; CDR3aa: CASSPGVAGGTKETQYF; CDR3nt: TGTGCCAGCAGCCCCGGCGTAGCGGGCGGGACTAAAGAGACCCAGTACTTC
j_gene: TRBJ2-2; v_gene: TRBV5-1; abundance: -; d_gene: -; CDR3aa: CASQKVVTGELFF; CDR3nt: TGCGCCAGCCAGAAAGTGGTGACCGGGGAGCTGTTTTTT
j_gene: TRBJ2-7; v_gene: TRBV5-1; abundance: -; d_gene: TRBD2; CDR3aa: CASSFQRGGYEQYF; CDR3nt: TGCGCCAGCAGCTTTCAGCGGGGGGGATACGAGCAGTACTTC
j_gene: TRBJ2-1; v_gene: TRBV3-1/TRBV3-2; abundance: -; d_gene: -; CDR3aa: CASSQGQGEQFF; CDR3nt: TGTGCCAGCAGCCAGGGGCAAGGTGAGCAGTTCTTC
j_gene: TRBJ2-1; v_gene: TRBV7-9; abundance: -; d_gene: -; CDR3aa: CASSPQDGAYNEQFF; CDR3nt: TGTGCCAGCAGCCCGCAAGACGGCGCCTACAATGAGCAGTTCTTC
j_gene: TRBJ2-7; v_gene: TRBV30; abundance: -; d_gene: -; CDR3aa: CAWSGGGTSYEQYF; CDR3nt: TGTGCCTGGAGTGGGGGGGGGACATCCTACGAGCAGTACTTC
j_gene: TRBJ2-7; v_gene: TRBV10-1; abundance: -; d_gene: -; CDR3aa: CASRSGDRFRQYF; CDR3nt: TGCGCCAGCAGGTCCGGGGACCGCTTTCGGCAGTACTTC
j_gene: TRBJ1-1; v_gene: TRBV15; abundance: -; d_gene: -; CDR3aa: CATSRGGAGTEAFF; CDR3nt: TGTGCCACCAGCAGAGGGGGGGCGGGGACAGAAGCTTTCTTT
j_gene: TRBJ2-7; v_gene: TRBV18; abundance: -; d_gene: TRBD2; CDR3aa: CASSPRRGGAVYEQYF; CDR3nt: TGTGCCAGCTCACCACGGCGCGGGGGGGCTGTCTACGAGCAGTACTTC
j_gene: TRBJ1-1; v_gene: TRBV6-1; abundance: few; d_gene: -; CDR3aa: CASSEGPWTEAFF; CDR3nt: TGTGCCAGCAGTGAAGGGCCCTGGACTGAAGCTTTCTTT
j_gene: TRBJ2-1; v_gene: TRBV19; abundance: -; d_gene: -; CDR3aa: CASSSGDNEQFF; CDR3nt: TGTGCCAGTAGTTCAGGGGACAATGAGCAGTTCTTC
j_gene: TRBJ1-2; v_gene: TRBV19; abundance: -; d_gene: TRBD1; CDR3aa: CASSPQTPPAGGKSRGYTF; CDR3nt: TGTGCCAGTAGTCCACAAACCCCCCCGGCAGGGGGCAAATCGAGGGGCTACACCTTC
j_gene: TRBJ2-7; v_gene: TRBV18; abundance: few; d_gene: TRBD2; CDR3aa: CASSPPTSGYYEQYF; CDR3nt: TGTGCCAGCTCACCACCGACTAGCGGATACTACGAGCAGTACTTC
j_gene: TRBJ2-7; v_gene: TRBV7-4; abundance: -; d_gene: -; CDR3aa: CASSLSDLGEQYF; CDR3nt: TGTGCCAGCAGTTTGTCGGATTTGGGCGAGCAGTACTTC
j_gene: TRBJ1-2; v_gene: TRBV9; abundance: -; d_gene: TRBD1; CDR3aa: CASSEGDRLSYGYTF; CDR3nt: TGTGCCAGCAGCGAGGGGGACAGGCTTTCCTATGGCTACACCTTC
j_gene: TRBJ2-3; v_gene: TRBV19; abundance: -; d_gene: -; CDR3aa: CASTTSGTSADTQYF; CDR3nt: TGTGCCAGTACCACCTCCGGGACCTCAGCAGATACGCAGTATTTT
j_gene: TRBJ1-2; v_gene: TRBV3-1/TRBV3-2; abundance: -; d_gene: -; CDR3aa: CASSQGRVNYGYTF; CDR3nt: TGTGCCAGCAGCCAAGGGCGGGTTAACTATGGCTACACCTTC
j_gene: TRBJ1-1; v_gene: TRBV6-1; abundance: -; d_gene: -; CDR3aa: CASSEGGARVKTEAFF; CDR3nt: TGTGCCAGCAGTGAAGGGGGCGCCCGGGTAAAAACTGAAGCTTTCTTT